These 31 T cell receptor beta chains came from one sample sequenced in a study of Ad26.COV2.S vaccination and SARS-CoV-2 variants. Profiled with immunoSEQ multiplex PCR; TCRdb holds only in-frame clones, not every one. The sample lists some 460,000 clones, roughly 87% seen once, with around 1.8% in the top ten. Treatment of the sample: some 20 received Ad26.COV2.S at low or high dose, single or two shots; about five received placebo; per-sample allocation not given. All samples were drawn on day 63, counting from the first vaccine or placebo injection. Sequenced material: peripheral blood, taken in a trial of Ad26.COV2.S vaccine versus placebo. These receptors all come from a person aged 18-65 years who received the Ad26.COV2.S COVID-19 vaccine or a placebo.

The chain links TRBV13 to TRBJ1-2; no firm D call. Trimming shortened V by 2 bases and J by 0 bases, and 16 bases separated the two germline ends. There are 17 residues in the CDR3. Germline CDR1 reads PRHDT; CDR2 reads FYEKMQ (reference sequence). The CDR3 region is CASSLRRKTLANYGYTF. CDR3 sequence (DNA): TGTGCCAGCAGCTTACGACGAAAAACTTTAGCTAACTATGGCTACACCTTC.

Here the CDR3 reads CASSQQPTGTNSGNTIYF. In DNA form, the CDR3 reads TGCGCCAGCAGCCAACAACCAACCGGGACGAACTCTGGAAACACCATATATTTT. The genes are TRBV4-1 and TRBJ1-3; perhaps TRBD1 as D (5 bases). V lost 2 bases to trimming and J lost 0 bases, with 17 bases between them. Germline CDR1 reads MGHRA; CDR2 reads YSYEKL. The length of the CDR3 is 18 residues.

This chain joins TRBV10-3 and TRBJ2-1; D gene ambiguous. Looked up from germline, CDR1 is ENHRY and CDR2 is SYGVKD. The CDR3 length is 16 residues. Trimming removed 0 bases at V and 4 bases at J, with 13 bases between. For the CDR3, the DNA is TGTGCCATCAGTGAGTCACCGACCACCGGATACAATGAGCAGTTCTTC. Residues: CAISESPTTGYNEQFF.

The chain uses TRBV10-3 and TRBJ2-6; D perhaps matches TRBD1 (5 bases). Germline CDR1 is ENHRY and CDR2 is SYGVKD. The CDR3 has 18 residues. With 0 bases removed from V and 2 bases from J, the gap between germline ends came to 14 bases. CDR3 residues: CAISESENWGPGANVLTF. The DNA for the CDR3 is TGTGCCATCAGTGAGTCGGAAAATTGGGGCCCTGGGGCCAACGTCCTGACTTTC.

A remark on this clone: Other nucleotide sequences in the sample specify the same CDR3. The rearrangement joins TRBV5-1 to TRBJ1-3, with 7 bases aligning to TRBD1. Germline CDR1 is SGHRS and CDR2 is YFSETQ. The CDR3 has 15 amino acids. J gave up 3 bases and V 0 bases, and 3 bases lay outside the gene matches. CDR3: CASSLVGDSGNTIYF. DNA of the CDR3: TGCGCCAGCAGCTTGGTTGGGGACAGTGGAAACACCATATATTTT.

The V gene is TRBV20-1, the J gene TRBJ1-1, with unresolved D. V dropped 1 base and J dropped 8 bases, with 5 bases sitting between them. Germline V gene sequence: CDR1 DFQATT, CDR2 SNEGSKA (reference sequence). The CDR3 contains 10 residues. The CDR3 sequence: CSARGLEAFF. For the CDR3, the DNA is TGCAGTGCTAGAGGCCTCGAAGCTTTCTTT.

A single count supports this clone. This chain uses TRBV3-1 (or the pseudogene TRBV3-2) with TRBJ1-2, with TRBD1 matching over 8 bases. The V segment lost 3 bases and the J segment 6 bases; nucleotides outside the gene matches: 6. Germline assignment: CDR1 LGHDT and CDR2 YNNKEL (reference sequence). This CDR3 has 14 residues. CDR3 nucleotide sequence: TGTGCCAGCAGCCATTCAACGACAGGGGATGGCTACACCTTC. Residues: CASSHSTTGDGYTF.

V and J are TRBV19 and TRBJ2-7, with 8 bases aligning to TRBD1. V dropped 6 bases and J dropped 0; count of bases not matched to a gene: 7. CDR3 size: 15 residues. CDR1 and CDR2 from the germline V gene are LNHDA and SQIVND (reference sequence). This chain's CDR3 is CASRNDRGHSYEQYF. CDR3 coding DNA: TGTGCCAGTAGAAACGACAGGGGACACTCCTACGAGCAGTACTTC.

A note on this clone: A read error may account for a junction end that differs from germline. The rearrangement joins TRBV18 to TRBJ1-6; TRBD1 is a possible D gene (5 bases). CDR1 and CDR2 from the germline V gene are KGHSH and LQKENI. This CDR3 has 16 amino acids. The CDR3 is CASSPQGSGMNSALHF. DNA of the CDR3: TGTGCCAGCTCACCCCAGGGTTCTGGAATGAATTCAGCCCTCCACTTT.

The chain combines TRBV11-2 with TRBJ2-6, with D unresolved. The CDR3 contains 16 residues. V lost 2 bases, J lost 2 bases, and 10 bases lay in between. Germline V gives CDR1 SGHAT, CDR2 FQNNGV. The CDR3 loop is CASSLSRLTGANVLTF. CDR3 bases: TGTGCCAGCAGCTTATCTCGTTTAACTGGGGCCAACGTCCTGACTTTC.

In nucleotides, the CDR3 is TGTGCCAGCCCCTCTCCCCCGGGGAAAAGCTATGGCTACACCTTC. This encodes CASPSPPGKSYGYTF. The rearrangement joins TRBV5-8 to TRBJ1-2; no clear D. There are 15 residues in the CDR3. Per the germline V gene, CDR1 is SGHTS and CDR2 is YDEGEE. Trimming removed 7 bases at V and 4 bases at J, with 20 bases between.

The V gene is TRBV5-8, the J gene TRBJ1-1, with D perhaps matching TRBD1 (5 bases). V lost 0 bases and J lost 3, with 12 bases in between. The CDR3 totals 15 residues. CDR1 is SGHTS and CDR2 is YDEGEE in the germline V gene. CDR3 in amino acids: CASSLEGGGDTEAFF. The CDR3 DNA reads TGTGCCAGCAGCTTGGAGGGCGGAGGGGACACTGAAGCTTTCTTT.

This chain connects TRBV2 to TRBJ2-1; 7 bases line up with TRBD2. This CDR3 is 14 amino acids long. The junction had 1 base not matched to a gene; V was cut back by 5 bases and J by 0 bases. Germline V gives CDR1 SNHLY, CDR2 FYNNEI. The CDR3 protein is CASSRLASYNEQFF. DNA for the CDR3: TGTGCCAGCAGTCGACTAGCCTCCTACAATGAGCAGTTCTTC.

The J gene is TRBJ2-4, the V gene TRBV14; D not resolved. V shed 4 bases and J shed 6 bases, with 7 bases lying between them. This CDR3 is built from 12 residues. In germline, CDR1 is SGHDN, CDR2 FVKESK. In DNA, the CDR3 is TGTGCCAGCAGCCTAGCCGGAAACATTCAGTACTTC. It translates to CASSLAGNIQYF.

The V and J genes are TRBV7-9 and TRBJ2-3; TRBD2 is a possible D gene (6 bases). The CDR3 sequence is 16 residues long. V lost 3 bases, J lost 6 bases, and 19 bases lay in between. Germline V CDR1 and CDR2: SEHNR, FQNEAQ (reference sequence). The CDR3 sequence is CASSFSKTRGMDTQYF. CDR3 DNA sequence: TGTGCCAGCAGCTTCTCAAAGACCCGGGGGATGGATACGCAGTATTTT.

The chain couples TRBV28 to TRBJ1-2; D remains ambiguous. The CDR3 is 11 residues long. Germline V gives CDR1 MDHEN, CDR2 SYDVKM. The V gene lost 3 bases and the J gene lost 6 bases, with 5 bases spanning the gap. Here the CDR3 DNA reads TGTGCCAGCAGTTTTGTGGATGGCTACACCTTC. Translating gives CASSFVDGYTF.

DNA of the CDR3: TGTGCCAGCAGTTACTCTGGGACAGTAACTACCTACGAGCAGTACTTC. It encodes CASSYSGTVTTYEQYF. The chain recombines TRBV6-5 with TRBJ2-7, with 7 bases fitting TRBD1. This CDR3 comprises 16 residues. CDR1 and CDR2 (germline): MNHEY, SVGAGI. Losses at the gene ends were 0 bases for V and 2 bases for J; bases not matched to a gene: 7.

The chain couples TRBV4-2 to TRBJ1-3, with 11 nucleotides matching TRBD1. Losses at the gene ends were 5 bases for V and 12 bases for J; bases not matched to a gene: 18. The CDR3 runs 17 residues. CDR1 LGHNA and CDR2 YNFKEQ come from the germline V gene. The CDR3 sequence is CASSKKKRDRGISFIYF. CDR3 nucleotides: TGTGCCAGCAGCAAAAAAAAACGGGACAGGGGGATATCTTTCATATATTTT.

This chain uses TRBV7-2 with TRBJ1-1; D is ambiguous. Germline V gene sequence: CDR1 SGHTA, CDR2 FQGNSA. There are 14 residues in the CDR3. V shed 2 bases and J shed 1 base, with 8 bases lying between them. The CDR3 here is CASSLSLGNTEAFF. CDR3 nucleotide sequence: TGTGCCAGCAGCTTATCCCTGGGGAACACTGAAGCTTTCTTT.

The chain joins TRBV12-3 or TRBV12-4 to TRBJ2-3; no firm D call. V lost 4 bases to trimming and J lost 10 bases, with 15 bases between them. This CDR3 has 13 amino acids. The chain's CDR3 is CASSSENLVAQYF. CDR3 bases: TGTGCCAGCAGTTCCGAAAATTTAGTCGCGCAGTATTTT.

The rearrangement uses TRBV18 and TRBJ1-1, with D possibly TRBD1 on 5 matching bases. In germline, CDR1 is KGHSH, CDR2 LQKENI. This CDR3 has 14 amino acids. V dropped 8 bases and J dropped 1 base, with 14 bases sitting between them. The CDR3 sequence: CASTTTASNTEAFF. CDR3 sequence (DNA): TGTGCCAGCACGACGACAGCCTCGAACACTGAAGCTTTCTTT.

The chain employs TRBV6-1 and TRBJ2-1, with TRBD1 as a possible D gene (5 bases). The germline V gene has CDR1 MNHNS and CDR2 SASEGT. The CDR3 is 15 amino acids. Trimming cost V 3 bases and J 5 bases, with 14 bases left between them. The CDR3 protein is CASSEQGLINNEQFF. As DNA, the CDR3 is TGTGCCAGCAGTGAGCAGGGATTGATCAACAATGAGCAGTTCTTC.

The V call is TRBV2, the J call TRBJ2-3; 15 positions agree with TRBD2. V lost 10 bases and J lost 2; bases outside the gene matches: 13. The CDR3 contains 18 residues. Germline V gene data show CDR1 as SNHLY and CDR2 as FYNNEI. As DNA, the CDR3 is TGTGCCACCACCCGGACTAGCGGGAGGGCTCGGGACACAGATACGCAGTATTTT. Encoded protein: CATTRTSGRARDTDTQYF.

This sequence joins TRBV5-1 and TRBJ2-1; 14 bases match TRBD2. The CDR3 consists of 21 residues. Germline V gene sequence: CDR1 SGHRS, CDR2 YFSETQ. J was trimmed by 0 bases and V by 5 bases; bases with no gene match: 16. For the CDR3, the DNA is TGCGCCAGCAGTCCCATGGGGGGGACTAGCGGGGGAAAGAGCTCCTACAATGAGCAGTTCTTC. It codes for CASSPMGGTSGGKSSYNEQFF.

The CDR3 nucleotides read TGTGCCAGCAGCCAAGTAAGAGGGGGCCGGGTCGATGAAAACACTGAAGCTTTCTTT. Its protein is CASSQVRGGRVDENTEAFF. This chain links TRBV3-1 (or the pseudogene TRBV3-2) with TRBJ1-1; 7 nucleotides match TRBD1. Germline V gene sequence: CDR1 LGHDT, CDR2 YNNKEL (reference sequence). The V segment lost 1 base and the J segment 2 bases; nucleotides outside the gene matches: 16. The length of the CDR3 is 19 residues.

This chain links TRBV7-9 with TRBJ2-7, with D uncertain. Germline V lookup: CDR1 SEHNR, CDR2 FQNEAQ (reference sequence). Trimming took off 8 bases at V and 0 bases at J, with 11 bases between the two ends. This CDR3 is built from 13 residues. DNA for the CDR3: TGTGCCAGCCGAGAACCTAGCTCCTACGAGCAGTACTTC. It translates to CASREPSSYEQYF.

This chain uses TRBV19 with TRBJ1-5; D is perhaps TRBD1 (6 bases). CDR1 is LNHDA, CDR2 SQIVND, per germline (reference sequence). V lost 9 bases and J 3 bases, leaving 9 bases between the germline ends. The CDR3 sequence is 12 residues long. In DNA, the CDR3 is TGTGCCAGCCGACAGGTCAATCAGCCCCAGCATTTT. Protein: CASRQVNQPQHF.

This clone was seen only a few times. The V and J genes are TRBV6-5 and TRBJ2-1; D gene unclear. V gave up 7 bases and J gave up 6 bases, with 13 bases separating them. The CDR3 consists of 13 residues. CDR1 MNHEY and CDR2 SVGAGI come from the germline V gene. In DNA form, the CDR3 reads TGTGCCAGCACGTCCGGCCTTCCCAATGAGCAGTTCTTC. It codes for CASTSGLPNEQFF.

This clone is a singleton in its sample. The chain recombines TRBV6-1 with TRBJ1-1; D might be TRBD1 (5 bases). The CDR3 is 11 amino acids. V lost 1 base, J lost 10 bases, and 7 bases lay in between. CDR1 is MNHNS and CDR2 is SASEGT in the germline V gene. The CDR3 DNA reads as TGTGCCAGCAGTGAAGTGGGGACAGCTTTCTTT. This translates into CASSEVGTAFF.

The gene calls are TRBV12-3 or TRBV12-4 and TRBJ2-1; D is undetermined. V was pared by 0 bases and J by 6 bases, with 3 bases between. CDR3 length: 12 amino acids. The DNA for the CDR3 is TGTGCCAGCAGTTTAGCGCTCAATGAGCAGTTCTTC. It is translated as CASSLALNEQFF.

This chain connects TRBV5-8 to TRBJ2-7, with D perhaps being TRBD1 or TRBD2 (7 bases each). From germline, CDR1 is SGHTS and CDR2 YDEGEE. The CDR3 has 16 amino acids. V lost 2 bases and J lost 0, with 15 bases in between. This CDR3 reads CASSFGDYRGSYEQYF. CDR3 nucleotides: TGTGCCAGCAGCTTTGGGGACTACAGGGGCTCCTACGAGCAGTACTTC.